One sample yielded the 24 T cell receptor beta chains listed below, sequenced in a study of T cells after yellow fever vaccination. Using its own MiXCR run on the 5' RACE reads, TCRdb lists one record per CDR3 protein. The data contain approximately 550,000 distinct CDR3 sequences, approximately 13% of them singletons. The specimen was PBMCs, collected on the day of the yellow fever booster vaccination. The receptors were gathered from a man younger than 45 who received the YFV17D yellow fever vaccine.

The J gene is TRBJ2-7, the V gene TRBV6-2 or TRBV6-3, with no clear D. The CDR3 sequence is 14 residues long. Germline-derived CDR1 and CDR2 are MNHEY and SVGEGT. V was trimmed by 0 bases and J by 5 bases, leaving 11 bases between them. CDR3 sequence: CASSYSPRSHEQYF. Written as DNA, the CDR3 is TGTGCCAGCAGTTACTCTCCCCGGTCCCACGAGCAGTACTTC.

This clonotype was recorded many times. The CDR3 protein is CASNPGTGGYGYTF. CDR3 in DNA: TGTGCCAGTAACCCCGGGACAGGGGGCTATGGCTACACCTTC. The rearrangement links TRBV19 to TRBJ1-2; 11 positions agree with TRBD1. V trimming: 7 bases; J trimming: 4 bases; junction bases outside the gene matches: 5. Germline values: CDR1 LNHDA, CDR2 SQIVND (reference sequence). The length of the CDR3 is 14 residues.

Concerning this clonotype itself: One end of the junction varies from germline; a read error may be responsible. The chain has TRBV29-1 and TRBJ1-1; TRBD1 agrees at 10 bases. Per germline, CDR1 SQVTM and CDR2 ANQGSEA. This CDR3 is 15 amino acids long. The CDR3 DNA is TGCAGCGGGAGGACAGGGGGGCTTGTTGACACTGAAGTTTTCTTT. Its protein is CSGRTGGLVDTEVFF. Filled out from reference TRBV29-1 and TRBJ1-1, the complete variable domain reads SAVISQKPSRDICQRGTSLTIQCQVDSQVTMMFWYRQQPGQSLTLIATANQGSEATYESGFVIDKFPISRPNLTFSTLTVSNMSPEDSSIYLCSGRTGGLVDTEVFFGQGTRLTVV.

This clonotype has just a few counts. CDR3 region: CASSVGRKKQPQHF. The CDR3 bases are TGTGCCAGCAGTGTTGGTCGGAAGAAGCAGCCCCAGCATTTT. The chain carries TRBV2 and TRBJ1-5; D is unclear. In germline, CDR1 is SNHLY, CDR2 FYNNEI. This CDR3 comprises 14 residues. Trimming removed 4 bases from V and 7 bases from J, with 14 bases in between.

This chain connects TRBV12-3 or TRBV12-4 to TRBJ1-5; D not resolved. V was cut by 6 bases and J by 2 bases, with 14 bases left in between. The CDR3 is 15 amino acids. CDR3 residues: CASSHIGVGNQPQHF. The CDR3 nucleotides are TGTGCCAGCAGCCATATTGGGGTAGGCAATCAGCCCCAGCATTTT.

This clonotype appeared a few times. This chain connects TRBV30 to TRBJ1-4; 7 bases are a match to TRBD1. This CDR3 is built from 14 residues. The germline V gene has CDR1 GTSNPN and CDR2 SVGIG (reference sequence). J lost 0 bases, V lost 3 bases, and 1 base had no gene match. The chain's CDR3 is CAWSGTATNEKLFF. The CDR3 region has the DNA TGTGCCTGGAGCGGGACAGCAACTAATGAAAAACTGTTTTTT.

This clonotype came up a few times. This chain joins TRBV9 and TRBJ1-1; D gene uncertain. CDR1 SGDLS and CDR2 YYNGEE come from the germline V gene. The V and J ends lost 7 bases and 5 bases respectively, with 15 bases between them. There are 13 residues in the CDR3. The DNA for the CDR3 is TGTGCCAGCTCCCGAGAGGTTTGGACTGAAGCTTTCTTT. Its translation: CASSREVWTEAFF.

This clonotype was recorded many times. The chain has TRBV14 and TRBJ2-1; no reliable D call. The CDR3 covers 13 residues. Germline CDR1 SGHDN, CDR2 FVKESK. Trimming took off 0 bases at V and 7 bases at J, with 7 bases between the two ends. The CDR3 reads CASSQDVSNEQFF. The CDR3 DNA sequence: TGTGCCAGCAGCCAAGATGTTTCAAATGAGCAGTTCTTC. Using reference TRBV14 and TRBJ2-1 for the parts outside the CDR3, the full variable domain is EAGVTQFPSHSVIEKGQTVTLRCDPISGHDNLYWYRRVMGKEIKFLLHFVKESKQDESGMPNNRFLAERTGGTYSTLKVQPAELEDSGVYFCASSQDVSNEQFFGPGTRLTVL.

This clonotype was seen more than once but under ten times. The chain carries TRBV5-1 and TRBJ1-5; 8 nucleotides line up with TRBD1. This CDR3 spans 14 amino acids. Germline assignment: CDR1 SGHRS and CDR2 YFSETQ. V shed 0 bases and J 7 bases; nucleotides not matched to a gene: 3. The CDR3 is CASSLDRGEQPQHF. As DNA, the CDR3 is TGCGCCAGCAGCTTGGACAGGGGGGAACAGCCCCAGCATTTT.

This clonotype showed up many times. The chain has TRBV5-1 and TRBJ2-3, with TRBD2 as a possible D gene (6 bases). Looked up from germline, CDR1 is SGHRS and CDR2 is YFSETQ. There are 14 residues in the CDR3. Trimming stripped 4 bases from V and 8 bases from J, with 17 bases between. The CDR3 DNA follows: TGCGCCAGCAGCCCGGGACTGGAGCAGCGTACGCAGTATTTT. Protein: CASSPGLEQRTQYF.

The sample holds a few counts of this clonotype. The rearrangement joins TRBV20-1 to TRBJ2-3, with a weak D call TRBD2 (5 bases). The CDR3 totals 13 residues. V lost 3 bases to trimming and J lost 2 bases, with 9 bases between them. Germline lookup yields CDR1 DFQATT and CDR2 SNEGSKA (reference sequence). CDR3 sequence (DNA): TGCAGTGCTAGGGGGAGCGTCACAGATACGCAGTATTTT. Amino acids: CSARGSVTDTQYF.

The CDR3 here is CASRNTGSNTDTQYF. The CDR3 region has the DNA TGCGCCAGCAGAAACACCGGGTCCAACACAGATACGCAGTATTTT. The chain has TRBV5-1 and TRBJ2-3; D remains unclear. Trimming took 5 bases from V and 2 from J, leaving 15 bases between them. The CDR3 sequence is 15 residues long. Per germline, CDR1 SGHRS and CDR2 YFSETQ.

This clonotype was seen a handful of times. The V gene is TRBV6-1, the J gene TRBJ2-3; D gene uncertain. The V gene's germline CDR1 is MNHNS and CDR2 SASEGT. Trimming shortened V by 7 bases and J by 2 bases, and 16 bases separated the two germline ends. The CDR3 consists of 15 residues. CDR3 protein: CASTMSGGPTDTQYF. CDR3 nucleotide sequence: TGTGCCAGCACCATGTCGGGCGGACCCACAGATACGCAGTATTTT.

V usage is TRBV5-1 and J usage is TRBJ2-1, with 9 bases matching TRBD2. The CDR3 consists of 17 residues. Trimming cost V 4 bases and J 4 bases; bases outside gene matches: 12. Germline V gives CDR1 SGHRS, CDR2 YFSETQ. CDR3 region: CASSPAVTSGNYNEQFF. CDR3 sequence (DNA): TGCGCCAGCAGCCCGGCGGTGACTAGCGGAAATTACAATGAGCAGTTCTTC.

The J gene is TRBJ1-1, the V gene TRBV6-1; perhaps TRBD1 as D (6 bases). The V end was cut by 3 bases, the J end by 0 bases, with 14 bases between. From germline, CDR1 is MNHNS and CDR2 SASEGT. The CDR3 has 16 amino acids. The CDR3 spells CASSEYGQQLNTEAFF. Here the CDR3 DNA reads TGTGCCAGCAGTGAGTACGGACAGCAATTGAACACTGAAGCTTTCTTT.

There are a few counts of this clonotype. The genes are TRBV4-3 and TRBJ2-7, with D uncertain. Trimming pared 4 bases from V and 10 bases from J, leaving 20 bases between. CDR3 length: 14 residues. In germline, CDR1 is LGHNA, CDR2 YSLEER. The CDR3 bases are TGCGCCAGCAGCCCCGCAATTGGCAGGCAAGAACAGTACTTC. Translation gives CASSPAIGRQEQYF.

The table lists this clonotype with a few counts. The chain has TRBV18 and TRBJ1-4; 9 positions match TRBD1. The CDR3 has 15 residues. J lost 8 bases, V lost 6 bases, and 10 bases had no gene match. Germline CDR1 reads KGHSH; CDR2 reads LQKENI. The CDR3 DNA follows: TGTGCCAGCTCGGGCGTGGACAGGGGAGGCGAAAAACTGTTTTTT. Its translation: CASSGVDRGGEKLFF.

The chain recombines TRBV20-1 with TRBJ2-5, with D possibly being TRBD2 (6 bases). The V end lost 3 bases, the J end lost 7 bases, and 12 bases lay between the germline ends. The germline V gene has CDR1 DFQATT and CDR2 SNEGSKA (reference sequence). The CDR3 is 12 amino acids. The CDR3 DNA is TGCAGTGCTAGGGACTACGGGTGGACCCAGTACTTC. This codes for CSARDYGWTQYF.

This clonotype was counted only a few times. The J gene is TRBJ1-1, the V gene TRBV6-1; no clear D gene. Germline CDR1 and CDR2: MNHNS and SASEGT. Trimming stripped 7 bases from V and 5 bases from J, with 17 bases between. The CDR3 covers 14 residues. The CDR3 nucleotides read TGTGCCAGCAACAACCGGGCCCCGCGGACTGAAGCTTTCTTT. It codes for CASNNRAPRTEAFF.

The rearrangement uses TRBV19 and TRBJ1-2; the D gene is possibly TRBD1 (5 bases). This CDR3 spans 16 amino acids. The ends were cut back, 3 bases at V and 5 bases at J, with 19 bases in the middle. Germline CDR1 and CDR2: LNHDA and SQIVND (reference sequence). This CDR3 reads CASSIEGRQFFYGYTF. CDR3 nucleotide sequence: TGTGCCAGTAGTATTGAAGGCCGACAGTTTTTTTATGGCTACACCTTC.

The chain couples TRBV19 to TRBJ2-1; D perhaps matches TRBD2 (5 bases). The germline V and J ends were trimmed by 3 bases and 10 bases, with 19 bases remaining between them. This CDR3 has 15 amino acids. In germline, CDR1 is LNHDA, CDR2 SQIVND (reference sequence). The CDR3 DNA reads TGTGCCAGTAGTATCGACGTGGGAGAGTTCACAGAGCAGTTCTTC. Protein product: CASSIDVGEFTEQFF.

V is TRBV7-2 and J is TRBJ1-5, with D hard to call. CDR3 length equals 16 residues. CDR1 and CDR2 from the germline V gene are SGHTA and FQGNSA. Trimming took 2 bases from V and 0 from J, leaving 11 bases between them. The CDR3 region has the DNA TGTGCCAGCAGCTTAAACGCCGCGTATAGCAATCAGCCCCAGCATTTT. Translation: CASSLNAAYSNQPQHF.

This clonotype was picked up a small number of times. V usage is TRBV20-1 and J usage is TRBJ2-7; the D gene is possibly TRBD1 (6 bases). V shed 2 bases and J shed 2 bases, with 10 bases lying between them. The germline V gene encodes CDR1 DFQATT and CDR2 SNEGSKA (reference sequence). The CDR3 totals 13 residues. In DNA, the CDR3 is TGCAGTGCTAGAAAGGACAGTACCTACGAGCAGTACTTC. It encodes CSARKDSTYEQYF.

The chain carries TRBV20-1 and TRBJ2-1, with 13 bases identical to TRBD2. The CDR3 contains 16 residues. Germline loops: CDR1 DFQATT, CDR2 SNEGSKA (reference sequence). V gave up 3 bases and J gave up 3 bases; unmatched junction bases: 5. CDR3 DNA sequence: TGCAGTGCTAGCGTAGGGACTAGCGGGAACTACAATGAGCAGTTCTTC. Translated, it gives CSASVGTSGNYNEQFF.